This TCR beta chain was profiled in a study of cytomegalovirus exposure and HLA in healthy donors. At the level of the study: Among the approximately 420 donors who were genotyped, 70% to 90% fell in the genetic ancestry cluster that is associated with self-reported Caucasian donors. General study findings and limits: Analysis performed later found 15,000 or so TCR beta sequences associated with HLA alleles at 0.05 false discovery rate. TCR beta V segments were, for the most part, productive about 87% or about 30% of the time in an earlier analysis. In vitro work confirmed that a few CMV-associated chains recognize CMV antigens.

The CDR3 is made up of 14 amino acids. Trimming at V came to 6 bases and at J to 8 bases, leaving 7 bases not matched to a gene. The germline gives CDR1 MNHNS, CDR2 SASEGT. PCR employed 60 Vbeta and 13 Jbeta primers. Clones were sequenced by immunoSEQ multiplex PCR, and TCRdb holds only the in-frame ones, with some missing. Its listing shows approximately 110,000 clones. As regards this clone: Its antigen is currently unknown.

V gene TRBV6-1 combines with J gene TRBJ2-1, with 10 bases matching TRBD1. The sequence was obtained from a man in his fifties in good health and CMV-seronegative. Material for sequencing was PBMCs. The CDR3 region is CASSPGQGYDEQFF. The CDR3 coding sequence is TGTGCCAGCAGCCCGGGACAGGGGTATGATGAGCAGTTCTTC.